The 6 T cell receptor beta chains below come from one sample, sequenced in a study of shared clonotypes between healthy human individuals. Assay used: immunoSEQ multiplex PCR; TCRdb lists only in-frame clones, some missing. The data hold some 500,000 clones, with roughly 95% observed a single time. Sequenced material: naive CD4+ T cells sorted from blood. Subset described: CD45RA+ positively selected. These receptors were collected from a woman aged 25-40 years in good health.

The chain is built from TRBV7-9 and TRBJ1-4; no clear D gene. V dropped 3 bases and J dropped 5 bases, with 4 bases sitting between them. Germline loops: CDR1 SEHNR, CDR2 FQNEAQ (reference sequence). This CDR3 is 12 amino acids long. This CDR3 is CASSLKNEKLFF. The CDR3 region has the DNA TGTGCCAGCAGCTTGAAAAATGAAAAACTGTTTTTT.

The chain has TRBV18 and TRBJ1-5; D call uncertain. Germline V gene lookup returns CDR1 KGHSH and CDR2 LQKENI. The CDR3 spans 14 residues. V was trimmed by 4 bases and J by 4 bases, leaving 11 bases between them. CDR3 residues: CASSRDPKNQPQHF. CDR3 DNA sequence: TGTGCCAGCTCACGGGATCCCAAGAATCAGCCCCAGCATTTT.

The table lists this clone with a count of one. The CDR3 coding sequence is TGTGCCAGCAGTTTATTGGGAGAACCTAACTATGGCTACACCTTC. Translation gives CASSLLGEPNYGYTF. The chain uses TRBV27 and TRBJ1-2; D remains unclear. This CDR3 contains 15 residues. The V and J ends lost 1 base and 0 bases respectively, with 9 bases between them. Germline-derived CDR1 and CDR2 are MNHEY and SMNVEV (reference sequence).

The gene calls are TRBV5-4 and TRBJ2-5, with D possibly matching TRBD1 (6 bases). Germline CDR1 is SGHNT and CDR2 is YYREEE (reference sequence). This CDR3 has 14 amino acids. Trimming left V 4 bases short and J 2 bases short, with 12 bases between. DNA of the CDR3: TGTGCCAGCAGCCTATCGACAGGACAAGAGACCCAGTACTTC. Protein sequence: CASSLSTGQETQYF. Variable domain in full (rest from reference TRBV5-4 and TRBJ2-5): ETGVTQSPTHLIKTRGQQVTLRCSSQSGHNTVSWYQQALGQGPQFIFQYYREEENGRGNFPPRFSGLQFPNYSSELNVNALELDDSALYLCASSLSTGQETQYFGPGTRLLVL.

CDR3 region: CASSLGRGAEAFF. CDR3 nucleotides: TGTGCCAGCAGCTTAGGAAGGGGAGCCGAAGCTTTCTTT. The genes are TRBV11-3 and TRBJ1-1, with D maybe TRBD1 (5 bases). The CDR3 is 13 residues long. Germline values: CDR1 SGHNT, CDR2 YENEEA. The V end was cut by 1 base, the J end by 8 bases, with 11 bases between.

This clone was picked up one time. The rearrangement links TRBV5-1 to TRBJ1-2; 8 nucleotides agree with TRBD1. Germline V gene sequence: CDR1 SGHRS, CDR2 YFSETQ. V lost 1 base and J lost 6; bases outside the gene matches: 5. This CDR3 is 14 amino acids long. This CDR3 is CASSLRRGQDGYTF. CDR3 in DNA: TGCGCCAGCAGCTTGCGCAGGGGGCAAGATGGCTACACCTTC.